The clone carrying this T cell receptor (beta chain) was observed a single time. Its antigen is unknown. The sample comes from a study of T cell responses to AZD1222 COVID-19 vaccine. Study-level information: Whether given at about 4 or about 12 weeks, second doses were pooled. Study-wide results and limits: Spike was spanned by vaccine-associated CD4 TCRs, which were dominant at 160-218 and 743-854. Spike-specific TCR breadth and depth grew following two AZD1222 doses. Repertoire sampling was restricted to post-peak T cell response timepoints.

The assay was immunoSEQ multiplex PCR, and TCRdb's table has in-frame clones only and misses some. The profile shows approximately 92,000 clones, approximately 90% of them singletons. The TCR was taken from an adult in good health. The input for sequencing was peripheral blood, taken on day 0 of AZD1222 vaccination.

CDR3 nucleotide sequence: TGCAGTGCTAGTAGGCTGGAGACCCAGTACTTC. Its translation: CSASRLETQYF. The chain uses TRBV20-1 and TRBJ2-5; D is unresolved. Per germline, CDR1 DFQATT and CDR2 SNEGSKA (reference sequence). The CDR3 loop spans 11 amino acids. The V end lost 3 bases, the J end lost 5 bases, and 7 bases lay between the germline ends.